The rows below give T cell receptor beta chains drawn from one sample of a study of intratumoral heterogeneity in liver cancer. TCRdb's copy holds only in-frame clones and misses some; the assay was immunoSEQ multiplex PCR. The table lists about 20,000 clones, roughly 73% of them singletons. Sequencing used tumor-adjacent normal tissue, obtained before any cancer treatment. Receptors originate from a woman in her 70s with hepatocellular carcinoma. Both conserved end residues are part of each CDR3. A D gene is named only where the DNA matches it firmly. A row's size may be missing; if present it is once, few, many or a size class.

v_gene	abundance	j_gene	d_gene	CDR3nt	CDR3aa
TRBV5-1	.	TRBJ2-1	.	TGCGCCAGTACCTGGGGCAGCTCCTACAATGAGCAGTTCTTC	CASTWGSSYNEQFF
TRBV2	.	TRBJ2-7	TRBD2	TGTGCCAGCACCGGAGGGACTAGCGAGAACTACGAGCAGTACTTC	CASTGGTSENYEQYF
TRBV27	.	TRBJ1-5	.	TGTGCCAGCAGTTTATTCCGGACAGATAATCAGCCCCAGCATTTT	CASSLFRTDNQPQHF
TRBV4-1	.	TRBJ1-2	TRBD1	TGCGCCAGCAGCCAAGATTTTGACAGGGGTTGGGTTGGCTACACCTTC	CASSQDFDRGWVGYTF
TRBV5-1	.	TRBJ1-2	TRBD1	TGCGCCAGCACCCCCGGGACAGGGGCTGGCTACACCTTC	CASTPGTGAGYTF
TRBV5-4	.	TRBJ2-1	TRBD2	TGTGCCAGCAGCCCGTTCACGGGAGGGGACAATGAGCAGTTCTTC	CASSPFTGGDNEQFF
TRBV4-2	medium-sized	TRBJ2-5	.	TGTGCCAGCAGCCAGAGGGGGATGCAAGAGACCCAGTACTTC	CASSQRGMQETQYF
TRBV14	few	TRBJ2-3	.	TGTGCCAGCAGCCCAATAGTAGGAGTCCGCACAGATACGCAGTATTTT	CASSPIVGVRTDTQYF
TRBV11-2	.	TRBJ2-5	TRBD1	TGTGCCAGCAGCTCGCCTCGACAGGGGGCCCGCGAGACCCAGTACTTC	CASSSPRQGARETQYF
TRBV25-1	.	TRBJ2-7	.	TGTGCCAGCAGTGACGGGAACTCCTACGAGCAGTACTTC	CASSDGNSYEQYF
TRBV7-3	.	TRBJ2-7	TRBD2	TGTGCCAGCAGCTCCTCGGGACTAGCGGGACCAAGCGAGCAGTACTTC	CASSSSGLAGPSEQYF
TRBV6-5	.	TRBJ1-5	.	TGTGCCAGCCGGTCGCGTGATGACAATCAGCCCCAGCATTTT	CASRSRDDNQPQHF
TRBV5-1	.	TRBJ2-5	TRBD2	TGCGCCAGCAGCCAGACTAGCGGGAACCCTCCAGGCCCCCAGTACTTC	CASSQTSGNPPGPQYF
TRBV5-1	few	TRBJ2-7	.	TGCGCCAGCAGCTTCCAGGGGTTCGAGCAGTACTTC	CASSFQGFEQYF
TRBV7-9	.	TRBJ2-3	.	TGTGCCAGCAGCGTCGATCGAGATACGCAGTATTTT	CASSVDRDTQYF
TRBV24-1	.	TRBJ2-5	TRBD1	TGTGCCACCAGTGACCCGGACAGGGAAGAAGAGACCCAGTACTTC	CATSDPDREEETQYF
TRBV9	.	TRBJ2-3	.	TGTGCCAGCAGCGGACCTTATGGGGGTACGCAGTATTTT	CASSGPYGGTQYF
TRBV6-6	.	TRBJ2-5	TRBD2	TGTGCCAGCAGTTACGCGGGGGGGGAGAGACAAGAGACCCAGTACTTC	CASSYAGGERQETQYF
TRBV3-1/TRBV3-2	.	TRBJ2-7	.	TGTGCCAGCAGCCAGCAAGCGGTTACGGACGAGCAGTACTTC	CASSQQAVTDEQYF